These T cell receptor beta chains were read from a single sample in a study of T cell changes during pregnancy in multiple sclerosis. Assay used: immunoSEQ multiplex PCR; TCRdb lists only in-frame clones, some missing. Of approximately 85,000 clones listed, roughly 93% are singletons. The sequences come from peripheral blood, collected in the third trimester of pregnancy. The receptors originated from a female donor with multiple sclerosis, enrolled in a pregnancy study. Both conserved end residues are part of each CDR3. The D gene is left open where the match is weak. Clone sizes are given selectively: once, few, many, or a class where the clone is expanded.

cdr3_nt cdr3_aa d_call clone_size j_call v_call
TGTGCCAGCTCTACCTTCACCGGTTTAAGCTCACCCCTCCACTTT CASSTFTGLSSPLHF . . TRBJ1-6 TRBV18
TGTGCCAGCGGTGAAACTAGCGGGCCCTACAATGAGCAGTTCTTC CASGETSGPYNEQFF TRBD2 . TRBJ2-1 TRBV6-1
TGTGCCAGTAGTATGGGGAGGGCTGGGGCCAACGTCCTGACTTTC CASSMGRAGANVLTF TRBD2 . TRBJ2-6 TRBV19
TGTGCCAGCAGCTTCGGGGGAAATCAGCCCCAGCATTTT CASSFGGNQPQHF . . TRBJ1-5 TRBV7-9
TGTGCCAGCAGTGCTGGAGGTGGGTCTACCCCCTTCCCCCTCCACTTT CASSAGGGSTPFPLHF . . TRBJ1-6 TRBV25-1
TGTGCCAGCAGTTACTCGAGTACTGAGCAGTTCTTC CASSYSSTEQFF . . TRBJ2-1 TRBV6-6
TGTGCCAGCAGCGTGGCGGGGCGGAGCTACACCTTC CASSVAGRSYTF . . TRBJ1-2 TRBV9
TGCGCCAGCAGCTTGGGCGGCGGGGGCACAGATACGCAGTATTTT CASSLGGGGTDTQYF . . TRBJ2-3 TRBV5-1
TGCGCCACCAAAGACGGGACACCTCTCTACGAGCAGTACTTC CATKDGTPLYEQYF . . TRBJ2-7 TRBV23-1
TGTGCCAGCAGCATGGAGCGGGGACCGTACAATGAGCAGTTCTTC CASSMERGPYNEQFF TRBD2 . TRBJ2-1 TRBV7-2
TGCAGCGTTGTACGGGGGGGCACAGATACGCAGTATTTT CSVVRGGTDTQYF TRBD2 . TRBJ2-3 TRBV29-1
TGTGCCAGTAGTGCCCCGCGGGGACAGGTCTATGGCTACACCTTC CASSAPRGQVYGYTF TRBD1 . TRBJ1-2 TRBV19
TGTGCCAGCAGTTACTCGAGCGCCCTGCTGGGTGACACCATATATTTT CASSYSSALLGDTIYF . . TRBJ1-3 TRBV6-6
TGCAGCGCTTGCGAGGATGCCTACGAGCAGTACTTC CSACEDAYEQYF . . TRBJ2-7 TRBV29-1
TGTGCCTGGAGTCCCACAGGGCTAACTGAAGCTTTCTTT CAWSPTGLTEAFF . . TRBJ1-1 TRBV30
TGTGCCAGTAGTTCGCCCTCCTTGACACCAAACTATGGCTACACCTTC CASSSPSLTPNYGYTF . . TRBJ1-2 TRBV19
TGTGCCAGCACCGACACTCGGAACGAGCAGTACTTC CASTDTRNEQYF . . TRBJ2-7 TRBV6-6
TGTGCCAGCAGTTTAGGGACAGGGGAAAATCAGCCCCAGCATTTT CASSLGTGENQPQHF TRBD1 . TRBJ1-5 TRBV27
TGCGCCAGCAGCGTCGTAGAGGTCACAGATACGCAGTATTTT CASSVVEVTDTQYF . . TRBJ2-3 TRBV5-1
TGTGCTAGTGGAATACAGGGGACCTATGGCTACACCTTC CASGIQGTYGYTF TRBD1 few TRBJ1-2 TRBV12-5
TGTGCCAGCAGTTTTGGGACAGGGATGAACACTGAAGCTTTCTTT CASSFGTGMNTEAFF TRBD1 . TRBJ1-1 TRBV6-1
TGTGCCAGCAGTTTGGCCCCCGACAGGTTCTATGGCTACACCTTC CASSLAPDRFYGYTF . . TRBJ1-2 TRBV6-5
TGTGCCAGCAACAGCTTACCCCGGACAGGGATCGACGAGCAGTACTTC CASNSLPRTGIDEQYF TRBD1 . TRBJ2-7 TRBV7-9
TGTGCCAGCAGTTCCAGGGGGTGGAACACTGAAGCTTTCTTT CASSSRGWNTEAFF TRBD1 . TRBJ1-1 TRBV27
TGTGCCACCAGCACCCCCTCTACTACCCAGTACTTC CATSTPSTTQYF . once TRBJ2-5 TRBV15
TGTGCCAGCAGCGCGACGACAGGGGCGGGTAAAAACATTCAGTACTTC CASSATTGAGKNIQYF TRBD1 . TRBJ2-4 TRBV9
TGTGCCAGCACCCTTCGAGGCAATCAGCCCCAGCATTTT CASTLRGNQPQHF . once TRBJ1-5 TRBV6-1
TGTGCCAGCAGCTCGACAGGGAACTATGGCTACACCTTC CASSSTGNYGYTF TRBD1 . TRBJ1-2 TRBV11-3
TGCGCCAGCAACGAAGACAATGGCCACGAGCAGTACTTC CASNEDNGHEQYF . . TRBJ2-7 TRBV5-1
TGTGCCAGCAGCATCGACAGCTATAGCAATCAGCCCCAGCATTTT CASSIDSYSNQPQHF . . TRBJ1-5 TRBV7-6
TGTGCCAGCAGCGCCAGCTCTCAGGGGGCGGAGTATGGGGAAGCTTTCTTT CASSASSQGAEYGEAFF TRBD1 . TRBJ1-1 TRBV9
TGTGCCAGCAGTTACATTGAAGGGAGGGGTGGCTACACCTTC CASSYIEGRGGYTF . once TRBJ1-2 TRBV6-6
TGTGCCAGCAGCGCTCCGGGACTATGGGAAAAACTGTTTTTT CASSAPGLWEKLFF . . TRBJ1-4 TRBV7-9
TGTGCCAGCCGAACGACTAGCGCCGGGGAGCTGTTTTTT CASRTTSAGELFF TRBD2 . TRBJ2-2 TRBV6-6
TGCGCCAGCAGCTTCTCGGACACCCTAGGGAGGCGAGCTTTCTTT CASSFSDTLGRRAFF . . TRBJ1-1 TRBV5-1
TGTGCCAGCATTGGCGGGGGGGGGCTGTTTTTT CASIGGGGLFF TRBD2 . TRBJ2-2 TRBV6-5
TGTGCCAGCTCACCAATCCCCCTCTTTACACCATCCACAGATACGCAGTATTTT CASSPIPLFTPSTDTQYF . once TRBJ2-3 TRBV18
TGTGCCAGCAGTCAAAGCGGGGGGGGGACAGATACGCAGTATTTT CASSQSGGGTDTQYF TRBD2 . TRBJ2-3 TRBV6-5
TGTGCCAGCAGCCCCTTTTCGGGACTAATCTCTGGGGCCAACGTCCTGACTTTC CASSPFSGLISGANVLTF TRBD2 . TRBJ2-6 TRBV9
TGTGCCAGCAGCCGACTTAAGGGGACAAGCTACACCTTC CASSRLKGTSYTF . once TRBJ1-2 TRBV7-3
TGTGCCAGCAGTATCATAGGGGGCACTGAAGCTTTCTTT CASSIIGGTEAFF . once TRBJ1-1 TRBV28
TGTGCCAGCAGCTTAGCGGGCGGGGTAAGCCAGCCCCAGCATTTT CASSLAGGVSQPQHF . . TRBJ1-5 TRBV7-2
TGTGCCAGCAGCTCGGGACAGGGGCATACCGGGGAGCTGTTTTTT CASSSGQGHTGELFF TRBD1 . TRBJ2-2 TRBV5-4
TGCAGCGTCCGGGACAGGGGTATCCACGAGCAGTACTTC CSVRDRGIHEQYF TRBD1 . TRBJ2-7 TRBV29-1
TGCGCCAGCAGCCAAGATTTTTCAGATGCTTACGAGCAGTACTTC CASSQDFSDAYEQYF . . TRBJ2-7 TRBV4-1
TGTGCCAGCAGCTTGCCCCAGTCCTACGAGCAGTACTTC CASSLPQSYEQYF . . TRBJ2-7 TRBV5-4
TGTGCCAGCAGCTGGGGCACCGATGGGCGCACAGATACGCAGTATTTT CASSWGTDGRTDTQYF . . TRBJ2-3 TRBV5-6
TGCGCCAGCAGCTTGGTGTGGAGCGGGGGGGCATCGGATACGCAGTATTTT CASSLVWSGGASDTQYF TRBD2 . TRBJ2-3 TRBV5-1
TGTGCCAGCAGCCCCCTAGTGAAGGCGATGAACACTGAAGCTTTCTTT CASSPLVKAMNTEAFF . once TRBJ1-1 TRBV7-3
TGTGCCAGCAGTATGGACCGGGACAGGGGGCCCTATGGCTACACCTTC CASSMDRDRGPYGYTF TRBD1 . TRBJ1-2 TRBV27
TGTGCCAGCTCACCACCGTTCAGAGGCAAAAACATTCAGTACTTC CASSPPFRGKNIQYF . once TRBJ2-4 TRBV18
TGTGCCAGCAGTTGGGACAGATCTAATGAAAAACTGTTTTTT CASSWDRSNEKLFF TRBD1 . TRBJ1-4 TRBV5-6
TGCAGCGTTGAATACGGCGGCCAGCCCCAGCATTTT CSVEYGGQPQHF . . TRBJ1-5 TRBV29-1
TGTGCCAGTAGTATGAACAGCTGGGGAGGGAACTCCTACGAGCAGTACTTC CASSMNSWGGNSYEQYF TRBD2 . TRBJ2-7 TRBV19